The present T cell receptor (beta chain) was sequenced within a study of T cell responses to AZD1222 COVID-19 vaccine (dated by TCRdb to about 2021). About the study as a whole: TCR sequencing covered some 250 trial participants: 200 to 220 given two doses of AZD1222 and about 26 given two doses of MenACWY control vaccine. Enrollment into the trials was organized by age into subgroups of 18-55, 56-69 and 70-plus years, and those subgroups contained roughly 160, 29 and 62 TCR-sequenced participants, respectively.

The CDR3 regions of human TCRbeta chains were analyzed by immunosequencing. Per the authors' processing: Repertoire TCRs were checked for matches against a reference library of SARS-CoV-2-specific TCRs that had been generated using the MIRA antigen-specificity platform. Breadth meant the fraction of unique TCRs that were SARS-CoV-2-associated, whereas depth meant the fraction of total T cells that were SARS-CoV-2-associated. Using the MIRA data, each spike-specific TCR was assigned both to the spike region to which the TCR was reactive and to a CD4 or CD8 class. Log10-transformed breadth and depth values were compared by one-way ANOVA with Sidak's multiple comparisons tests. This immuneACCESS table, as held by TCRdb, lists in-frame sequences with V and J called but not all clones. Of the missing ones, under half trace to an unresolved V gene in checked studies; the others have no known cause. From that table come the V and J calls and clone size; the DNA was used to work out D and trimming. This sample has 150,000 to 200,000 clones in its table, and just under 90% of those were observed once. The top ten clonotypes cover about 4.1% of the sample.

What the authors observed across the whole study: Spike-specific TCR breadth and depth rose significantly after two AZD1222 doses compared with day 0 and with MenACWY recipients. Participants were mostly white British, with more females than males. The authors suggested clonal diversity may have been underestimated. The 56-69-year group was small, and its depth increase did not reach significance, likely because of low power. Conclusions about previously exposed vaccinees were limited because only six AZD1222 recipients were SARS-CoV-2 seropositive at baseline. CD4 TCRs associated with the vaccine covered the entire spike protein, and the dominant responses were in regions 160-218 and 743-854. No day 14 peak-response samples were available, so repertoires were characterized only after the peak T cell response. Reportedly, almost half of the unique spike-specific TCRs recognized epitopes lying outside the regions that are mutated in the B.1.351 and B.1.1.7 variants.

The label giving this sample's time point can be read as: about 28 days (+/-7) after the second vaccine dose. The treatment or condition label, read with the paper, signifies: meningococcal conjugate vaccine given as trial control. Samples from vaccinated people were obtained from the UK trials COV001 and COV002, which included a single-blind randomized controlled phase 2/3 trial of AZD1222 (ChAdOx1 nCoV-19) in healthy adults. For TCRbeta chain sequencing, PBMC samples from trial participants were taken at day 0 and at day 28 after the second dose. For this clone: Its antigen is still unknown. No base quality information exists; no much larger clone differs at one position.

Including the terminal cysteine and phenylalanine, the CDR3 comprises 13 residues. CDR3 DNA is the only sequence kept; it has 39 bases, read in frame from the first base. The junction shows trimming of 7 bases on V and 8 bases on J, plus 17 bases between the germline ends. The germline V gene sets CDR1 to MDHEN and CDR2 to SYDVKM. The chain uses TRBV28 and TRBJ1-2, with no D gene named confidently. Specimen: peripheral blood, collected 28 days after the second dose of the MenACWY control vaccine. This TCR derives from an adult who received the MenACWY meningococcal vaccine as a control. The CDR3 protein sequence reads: CASIPAAGSGYTF. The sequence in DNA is TGTGCCAGCATCCCAGCTGCCGGGAGCGGCTACACCTTC.